Shown below are 3 T cell receptor beta chains from a single sample sequenced in a study of T cells in Graves' hyperthyroidism and ophthalmopathy. RNA transcripts gave rise to amplified TCR beta CDR3 regions. The TCR CDR3 was amplified in a first-round RT-PCR using the HTBI primer set. TCRdb reprocessed the multiplex PCR reads with MiXCR, giving one entry per CDR3 protein. The sample lists 350,000 to 400,000 distinct CDR3 sequences; approximately 15% were seen once. The sample was blood. Receptors originate from an older woman with Graves' hyperthyroidism.

This clonotype was seen a handful of times. The V and J genes are TRBV7-9 and TRBJ2-3; 11 positions agree with TRBD2. The germline V gene has CDR1 SEHNR and CDR2 FQNEAQ (reference sequence). The CDR3 loop spans 21 amino acids. Germline trimming cut 0 bases from V and 3 bases from J; bases unmatched to any gene: 17. The CDR3 sequence is CASSLARLAGGPSPATDTQYF. CDR3 coding DNA: TGTGCCAGCAGCTTAGCGAGGTTAGCGGGAGGGCCGAGTCCAGCGACAGATACGCAGTATTTT.

This clonotype was detected many times. The chain recombines TRBV29-1 with TRBJ1-2; 11 bases agree with TRBD1. Trimming took 6 bases from V and 7 from J; bases not matched to a gene: 7. The germline V gene encodes CDR1 SQVTM and CDR2 ANQGSEA. This CDR3 has 13 amino acids. The DNA of the CDR3 is TGCAGCGTCGGGACAGGGGGTCTAAGTGGCTACACCTTC. This sequence encodes CSVGTGGLSGYTF.

This clonotype was found many times. The chain employs TRBV28 and TRBJ2-5; TRBD2 agrees at 7 bases. Germline CDR1 reads MDHEN; CDR2 reads SYDVKM. The CDR3 loop spans 16 amino acids. Unmatched junction bases numbered 16, after V lost 5 bases and J lost 7 bases. The CDR3 loop is CASSPGAGAPQRTQYF. The CDR3 DNA follows: TGTGCCAGCAGTCCTGGGGCGGGAGCCCCCCAGCGGACCCAGTACTTC.